The T cell receptor (beta chain) described here comes from a study of shared clonotypes between healthy human individuals. CDR3 length: 15 amino acids. CDR1 and CDR2 from the germline V gene are SGHAT and FQNNGV. V gave up 5 bases and J gave up 1 base; unmatched junction bases: 3. Libraries were prepared by immunoSEQ multiplex PCR; TCRdb keeps only in-frame clonotypes and omits some of them. The sample carries about 1.1 million clones, 60% to 85% recorded once. The specimen sequenced was memory CD4+ T cells from PBMCs. The sample's subset: CD45RA-negative fraction. V is TRBV11-2 and J is TRBJ2-1, with 9 nucleotides matching TRBD2. The source is a young man in good health. Some clones in this sample may be carry-over from other donors' samples. In DNA form, the CDR3 reads TGTGCCAGCAGCCCGGGACTAGCTTCCTACAATGAGCAGTTCTTC. As protein: CASSPGLASYNEQFF.